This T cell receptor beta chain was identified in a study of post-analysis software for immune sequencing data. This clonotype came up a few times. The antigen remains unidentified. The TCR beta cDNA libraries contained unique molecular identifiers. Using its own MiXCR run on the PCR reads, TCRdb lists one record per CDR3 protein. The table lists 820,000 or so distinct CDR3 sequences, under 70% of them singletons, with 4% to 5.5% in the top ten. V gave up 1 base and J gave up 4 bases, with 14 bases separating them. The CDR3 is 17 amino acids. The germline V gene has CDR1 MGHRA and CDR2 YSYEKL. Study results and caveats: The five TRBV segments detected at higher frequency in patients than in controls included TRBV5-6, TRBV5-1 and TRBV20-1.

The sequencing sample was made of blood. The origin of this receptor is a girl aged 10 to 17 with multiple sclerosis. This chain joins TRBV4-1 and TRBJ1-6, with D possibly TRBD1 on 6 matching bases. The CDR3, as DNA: TGCGCCAGCAGCCAAGTCGCCAGGGGCAGATATAATTCACCCCTCCACTTT. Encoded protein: CASSQVARGRYNSPLHF.